The 11 T cell receptor beta chains below all came from one sample that was sequenced in a study of a mutant IDH1 vaccine in newly diagnosed glioma. No antigen has been identified for these receptors. Documented time point: week 35, safety follow-up. The content of each vaccine dose was 300 ug of mutant IDH1 20-mer peptide, and topical imiquimod accompanied it. TCRdb's table, derived via immunoSEQ multiplex PCR, lists solely in-frame clones and lacks some. This sample has 30,000 to 40,000 clones, with roughly 80% found just once. The input for sequencing was PBMCs, taken from a glioma patient whose treatment included an IDH1 peptide vaccine. These receptors all stem from a woman aged 18 to 35 with glioma.

The chain uses TRBV11-2 and TRBJ2-7; D is perhaps TRBD1 or TRBD2 (5 bases each). Germline CDR1 is SGHAT and CDR2 is FQNNGV. Trimming took off 8 bases at V and 0 bases at J, with 14 bases between the two ends. This CDR3 has 14 amino acids. The CDR3, as DNA: TGTGCCAGCCATTCGTGGGGGAGCTCCTACGAGCAGTACTTC. Its protein is CASHSWGSSYEQYF.

V usage is TRBV2 and J usage is TRBJ1-3; D is perhaps TRBD1 (5 bases). Germline values: CDR1 SNHLY, CDR2 FYNNEI. The CDR3 loop spans 14 amino acids. Trimming shortened V by 5 bases and J by 3 bases, and 11 bases separated the two germline ends. The CDR3: CASSQDTVGNTIYF. In DNA form, the CDR3 reads TGTGCCAGCAGTCAGGACACCGTTGGAAACACCATATATTTT. The variable domain in full, with the rest retrieved from reference TRBV2 and TRBJ1-3, is EPEVTQTPSHQVTQMGQEVILRCVPISNHLYFYWYRQILGQKVEFLVSFYNNEISEKSEIFDDQFSVERPDGSNFTLKIRSTKLEDSAMYFCASSQDTVGNTIYFGEGSWLTVV.

The V gene is TRBV18, the J gene TRBJ2-1, with 8 positions matching TRBD2. The CDR3 covers 15 residues. The J segment lost 5 bases and the V segment lost 6 bases, leaving 9 bases of the junction unmatched. Germline assignment: CDR1 KGHSH and CDR2 LQKENI. For the CDR3, the DNA is TGTGCCAGCTCCCTGGCGGCGGGGGGAAACAATGAGCAGTTCTTC. It yields the protein CASSLAAGGNNEQFF.

The chain recombines TRBV5-1 with TRBJ1-2; D gene ambiguous. The V end was cut by 0 bases, the J end by 1 base, with 7 bases between. The CDR3 is 14 amino acids. Looked up from germline, CDR1 is SGHRS and CDR2 is YFSETQ. CDR3 in DNA: TGCGCCAGCAGCTTGGCAGACAATAACTATGGCTACACCTTC. It specifies CASSLADNNYGYTF.

This clone has more than one count but fewer than ten. J is TRBJ1-2 and V is TRBV4-1, with a weak D call TRBD1 (5 bases). Germline CDR1 reads MGHRA; CDR2 reads YSYEKL. This CDR3 spans 15 amino acids. Trimming took 0 bases from V and 4 from J, leaving 12 bases between them. CDR3 in amino acids: CASSQDLWGGYGYTF. CDR3 coding DNA: TGCGCCAGCAGCCAAGATCTCTGGGGGGGCTATGGCTACACCTTC.

This chain joins TRBV5-1 and TRBJ1-1; unclear D gene. V lost 3 bases and J lost 2, with 11 bases in between. Germline V gives CDR1 SGHRS, CDR2 YFSETQ. The CDR3 runs to 14 residues. The CDR3 here is CASSYDARNTEAFF. The CDR3 DNA reads as TGCGCCAGCAGCTACGACGCGAGAAACACTGAAGCTTTCTTT.

This chain joins TRBV7-6 and TRBJ2-7; TRBD1 matches 9 bases. Germline V gives CDR1 SGHVS, CDR2 FNYEAQ. V dropped 5 bases and J dropped 0; count of bases not matched to a gene: 5. The CDR3 is made up of 15 amino acids. In DNA form, the CDR3 reads TGTGCCAGCAGCCTAGGGACAGGGCACTCCTACGAGCAGTACTTC. Its translation: CASSLGTGHSYEQYF.

This clone has a handful of counts. This chain links TRBV5-1 with TRBJ1-1; the D gene is possibly TRBD1 (6 bases). CDR3 length equals 13 residues. V was pared by 4 bases and J by 7 bases, with 14 bases between. Germline V CDR1 and CDR2: SGHRS, YFSETQ. The CDR3 bases are TGCGCCAGCAGCCTTGGGGGGGCAGGTGAAGCTTTCTTT. Its translation is CASSLGGAGEAFF.

This clone was seen only a few times. The genes are TRBV4-1 and TRBJ1-1, with 9 bases fitting TRBD1. J was trimmed by 0 bases and V by 3 bases; bases with no gene match: 5. Germline CDR1 is MGHRA and CDR2 is YSYEKL. This CDR3 has 16 amino acids. The CDR3 nucleotides read TGCGCCAGCAGCCATACTACAGGGGGCGTGAACACTGAAGCTTTCTTT. This encodes CASSHTTGGVNTEAFF.

V usage is TRBV10-3 and J usage is TRBJ1-2; D is unclear. The CDR3 sequence is 14 residues long. Trimming cost V 3 bases and J 5 bases, with 13 bases left between them. CDR1 is ENHRY, CDR2 SYGVKD, per germline. The CDR3 nucleotides are TGTGCCATCAGTGACAGATTGACTGAATATGGCTACACCTTC. Encoded protein: CAISDRLTEYGYTF.

V and J are TRBV6-5 and TRBJ2-7, with 9 bases fitting TRBD1. This CDR3 is built from 13 residues. After removal of 7 bases from V and 1 base from J, the junction contained 2 bases not matched to a gene. Looked up from germline, CDR1 is MNHEY and CDR2 is SVGAGI. This chain's CDR3 is CASTDRGSYEQYF. CDR3 DNA sequence: TGTGCCAGCACGGACAGGGGATCCTACGAGCAGTACTTC.